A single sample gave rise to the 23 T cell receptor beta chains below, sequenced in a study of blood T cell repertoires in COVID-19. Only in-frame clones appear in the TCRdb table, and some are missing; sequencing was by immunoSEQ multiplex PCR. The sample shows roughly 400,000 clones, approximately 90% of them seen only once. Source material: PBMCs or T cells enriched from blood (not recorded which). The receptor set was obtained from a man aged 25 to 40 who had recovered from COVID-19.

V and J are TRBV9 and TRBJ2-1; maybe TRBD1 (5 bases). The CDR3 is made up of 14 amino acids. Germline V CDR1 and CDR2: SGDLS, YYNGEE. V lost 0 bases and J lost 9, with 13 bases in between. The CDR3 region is CASSVEQGRVEQFF. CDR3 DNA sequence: TGTGCCAGCAGCGTAGAGCAGGGTAGGGTTGAGCAGTTCTTC.

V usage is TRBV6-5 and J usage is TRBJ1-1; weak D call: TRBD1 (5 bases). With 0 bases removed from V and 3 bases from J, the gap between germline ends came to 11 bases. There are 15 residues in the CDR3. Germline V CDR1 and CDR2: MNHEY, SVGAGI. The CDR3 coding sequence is TGTGCCAGCAGTTACTCGGCAGGGTGGGACACTGAAGCTTTCTTT. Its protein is CASSYSAGWDTEAFF.

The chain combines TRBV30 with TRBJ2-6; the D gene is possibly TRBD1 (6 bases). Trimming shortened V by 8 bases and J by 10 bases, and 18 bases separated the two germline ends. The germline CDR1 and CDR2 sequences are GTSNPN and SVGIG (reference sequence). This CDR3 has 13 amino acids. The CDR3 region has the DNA TGTGCCCTCGAACCGGGCCAGGGGAACGTCCTGACTTTC. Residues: CALEPGQGNVLTF. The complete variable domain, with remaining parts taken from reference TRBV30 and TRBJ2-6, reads SQTIHQWPATLVQPVGSPLSLECTVEGTSNPNLYWYRQAAGRGLQLLFYSVGIGQISSEVPQNLSASRPQDRQFILSSKKLLLSDSGFYLCALEPGQGNVLTFGAGSRLTVL.

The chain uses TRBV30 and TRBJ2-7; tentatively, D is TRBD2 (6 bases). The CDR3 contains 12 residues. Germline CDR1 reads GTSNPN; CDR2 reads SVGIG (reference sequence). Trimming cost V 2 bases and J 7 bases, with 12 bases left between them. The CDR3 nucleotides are TGTGCCTGGAGTAGAGTAGCGGAAGAGCAGTACTTC. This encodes CAWSRVAEEQYF.

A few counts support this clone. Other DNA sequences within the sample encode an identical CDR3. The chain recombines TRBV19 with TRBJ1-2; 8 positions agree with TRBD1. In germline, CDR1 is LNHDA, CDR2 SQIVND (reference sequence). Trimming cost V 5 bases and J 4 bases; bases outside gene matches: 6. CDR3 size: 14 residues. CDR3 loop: CASSAGQGGYGYTF. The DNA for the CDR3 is TGTGCCAGTAGTGCCGGACAGGGTGGCTATGGCTACACCTTC.

CDR3: CASSLARGGALNSPLHF. The CDR3 coding sequence is TGTGCCAGCAGTCTCGCCAGGGGAGGGGCCCTTAATTCACCCCTCCACTTT. The rearrangement joins TRBV27 to TRBJ1-6, with D perhaps matching TRBD1 (6 bases). CDR1 and CDR2 from the germline V gene are MNHEY and SMNVEV (reference sequence). This CDR3 is built from 17 residues. V lost 5 bases, J lost 6 bases, and 20 bases lay in between.

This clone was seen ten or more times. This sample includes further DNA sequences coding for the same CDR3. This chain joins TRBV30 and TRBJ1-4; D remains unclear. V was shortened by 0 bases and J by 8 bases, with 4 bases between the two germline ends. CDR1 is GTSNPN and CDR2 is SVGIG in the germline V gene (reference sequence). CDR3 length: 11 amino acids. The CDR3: CAWSVAEKLFF. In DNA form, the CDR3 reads TGTGCCTGGAGTGTAGCCGAAAAACTGTTTTTT.

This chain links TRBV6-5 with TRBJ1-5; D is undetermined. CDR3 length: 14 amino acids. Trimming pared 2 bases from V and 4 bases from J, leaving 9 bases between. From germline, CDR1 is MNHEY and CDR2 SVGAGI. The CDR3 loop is CASSYVSVNQPQHF. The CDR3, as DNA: TGTGCCAGCAGTTACGTTTCCGTGAATCAGCCCCAGCATTTT.

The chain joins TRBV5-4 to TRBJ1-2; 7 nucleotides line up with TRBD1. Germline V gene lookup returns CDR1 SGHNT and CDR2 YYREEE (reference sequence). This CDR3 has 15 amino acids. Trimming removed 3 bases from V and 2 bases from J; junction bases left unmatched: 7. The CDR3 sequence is CASSSRQGWNYGYTF. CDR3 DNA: TGTGCCAGCAGCTCCCGACAGGGCTGGAACTATGGCTACACCTTC.

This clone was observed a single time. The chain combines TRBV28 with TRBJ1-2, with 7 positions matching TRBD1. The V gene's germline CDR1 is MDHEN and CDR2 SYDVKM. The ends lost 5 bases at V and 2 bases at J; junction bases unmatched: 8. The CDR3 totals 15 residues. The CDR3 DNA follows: TGTGCCAGCAGTAAACCGGGACAGCAGAACTATGGCTACACCTTC. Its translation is CASSKPGQQNYGYTF.

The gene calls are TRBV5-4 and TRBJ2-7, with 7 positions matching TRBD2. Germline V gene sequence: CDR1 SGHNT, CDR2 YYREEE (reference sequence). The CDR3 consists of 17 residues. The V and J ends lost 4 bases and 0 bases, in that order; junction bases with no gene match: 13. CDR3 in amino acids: CASSGDSGTNFSYEQYF. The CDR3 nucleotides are TGTGCCAGCAGCGGCGACTCCGGGACTAACTTCTCCTACGAGCAGTACTTC.

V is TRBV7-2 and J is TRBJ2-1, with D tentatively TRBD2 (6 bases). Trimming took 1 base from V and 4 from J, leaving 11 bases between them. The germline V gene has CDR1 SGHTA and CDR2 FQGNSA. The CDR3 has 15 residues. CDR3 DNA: TGTGCCAGCAGCTTAGACCCGGGAGCATACAATGAGCAGTTCTTC. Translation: CASSLDPGAYNEQFF.

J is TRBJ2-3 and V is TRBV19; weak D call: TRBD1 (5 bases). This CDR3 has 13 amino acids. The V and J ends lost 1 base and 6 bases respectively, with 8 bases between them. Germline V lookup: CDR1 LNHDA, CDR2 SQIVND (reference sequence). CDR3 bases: TGTGCCAGTAGTATAGTGGCAGGGGATACGCAGTATTTT. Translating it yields CASSIVAGDTQYF.

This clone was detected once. This CDR3 is CASTPREMNTEAFF. CDR3 DNA: TGTGCCAGCACCCCAAGGGAGATGAACACTGAAGCTTTCTTT. J is TRBJ1-1 and V is TRBV3-1 (or the pseudogene TRBV3-2); D gene uncertain. CDR1 LGHDT and CDR2 YNNKEL come from the germline V gene (reference sequence). V lost 7 bases to trimming and J lost 0 bases, with 12 bases between them. The CDR3 sequence is 14 residues long.

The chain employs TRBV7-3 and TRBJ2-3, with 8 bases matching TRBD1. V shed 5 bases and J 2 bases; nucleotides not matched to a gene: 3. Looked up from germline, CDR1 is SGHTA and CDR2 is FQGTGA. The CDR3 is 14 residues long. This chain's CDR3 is CASSVTGATDTQYF. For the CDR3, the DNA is TGTGCCAGCAGCGTGACAGGGGCCACAGATACGCAGTATTTT.

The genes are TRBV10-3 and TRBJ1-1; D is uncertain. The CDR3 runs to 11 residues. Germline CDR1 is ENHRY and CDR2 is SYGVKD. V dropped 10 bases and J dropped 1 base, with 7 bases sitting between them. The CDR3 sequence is CATLRNTEAFF. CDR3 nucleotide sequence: TGTGCCACTCTGAGGAACACTGAAGCTTTCTTT.

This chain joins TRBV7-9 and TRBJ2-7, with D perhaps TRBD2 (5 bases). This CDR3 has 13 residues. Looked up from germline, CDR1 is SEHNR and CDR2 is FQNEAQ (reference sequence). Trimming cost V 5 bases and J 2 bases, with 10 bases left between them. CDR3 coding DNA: TGTGCCAGCAGCCCGAGGGATACCTACGAGCAGTACTTC. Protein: CASSPRDTYEQYF.

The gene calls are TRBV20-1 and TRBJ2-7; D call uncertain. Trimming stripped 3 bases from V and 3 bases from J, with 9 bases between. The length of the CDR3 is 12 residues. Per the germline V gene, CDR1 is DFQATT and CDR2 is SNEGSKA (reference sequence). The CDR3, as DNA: TGCAGTGCTAGTAGCTCTCTCTACGAGCAGTACTTC. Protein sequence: CSASSSLYEQYF.

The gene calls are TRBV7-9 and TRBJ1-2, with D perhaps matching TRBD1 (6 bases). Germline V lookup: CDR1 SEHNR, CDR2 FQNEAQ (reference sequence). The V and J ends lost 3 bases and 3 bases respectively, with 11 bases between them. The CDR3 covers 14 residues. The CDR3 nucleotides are TGTGCCAGCAGCTTTCTACAGGGCCACTATGGCTACACCTTC. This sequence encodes CASSFLQGHYGYTF.

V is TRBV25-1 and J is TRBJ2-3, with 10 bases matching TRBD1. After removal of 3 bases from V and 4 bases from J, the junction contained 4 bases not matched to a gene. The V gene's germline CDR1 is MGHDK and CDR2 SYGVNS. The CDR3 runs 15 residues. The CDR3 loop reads CASSDIGQGADTQYF. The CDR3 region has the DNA TGTGCCAGCAGTGACATAGGACAGGGGGCAGATACGCAGTATTTT.

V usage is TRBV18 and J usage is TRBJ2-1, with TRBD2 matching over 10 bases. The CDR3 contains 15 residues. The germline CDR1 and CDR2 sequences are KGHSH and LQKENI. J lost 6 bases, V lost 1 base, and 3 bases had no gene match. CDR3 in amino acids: CASSPQRTSGNEQFF. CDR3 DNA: TGTGCCAGCTCACCACAAAGGACTAGCGGCAATGAGCAGTTCTTC.

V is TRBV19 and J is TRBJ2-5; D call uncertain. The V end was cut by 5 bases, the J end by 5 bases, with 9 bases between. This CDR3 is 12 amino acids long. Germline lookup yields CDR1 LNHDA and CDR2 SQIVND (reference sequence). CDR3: CASSFVAETQYF. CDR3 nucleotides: TGTGCCAGTAGTTTTGTTGCGGAGACCCAGTACTTC.

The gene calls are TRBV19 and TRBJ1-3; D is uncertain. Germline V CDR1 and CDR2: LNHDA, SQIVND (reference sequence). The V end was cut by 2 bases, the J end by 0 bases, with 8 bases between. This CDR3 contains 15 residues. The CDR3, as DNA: TGTGCCAGTAGTATACCGGGTTCCTCTGGAAACACCATATATTTT. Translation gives CASSIPGSSGNTIYF.